What follows is one TCR beta chain and its context. The sample belongs to a study of blood T cell repertoires in COVID-19. CDR1 and CDR2 (germline): LGHNA, YSLEER. Between the trimmed V and J ends, which lost 4 bases and 6 bases, there was a span of 16 bases. The CDR3 runs to 15 residues. The repertoire was sequenced with immunoSEQ multiplex PCR; TCRdb's copy has only in-frame clones and lacks some. The profile shows 200,000 or so clones, approximately 91% of them singletons. The TCR comes from a man aged 55-75 years who had recovered from COVID-19. Sequencing input: peripheral blood. The chain carries TRBV4-3 and TRBJ1-5, with a possible D match to TRBD1 (5 bases). As DNA, the CDR3 is TGCGCCAGCAGCCCCCTATGGGGGGGAGGTCAGCCCCAGCATTTT. This codes for CASSPLWGGGQPQHF.